Listed below are T cell receptor beta chains from one sample, sequenced in a study of blood T cell repertoires in COVID-19. The repertoire was sequenced with immunoSEQ multiplex PCR; TCRdb's copy has only in-frame clones and lacks some. The sample has tens of thousands of clones, 75% to 90% seen once; the top ten hold roughly 15%. Sequenced: peripheral blood. These receptors all come from a woman at least 80 years old with active or convalescent COVID-19. Each CDR3 is given with its conserved first and last residue. A D gene is named only where the DNA matches it firmly. Expanded clones get a size class; other rows say once, few or many, or leave the size out.

TRBD2	TRBV7-2	TRBJ2-1	.	TGTGCCAGCAGCCCCAGACTAGCGGGGGGCAATGAGCAGTTCTTC	CASSPRLAGGNEQFF
.	TRBV7-9	TRBJ2-7	.	TGTGCCAGCAGCTTCCTCCCCTACGAGCAGTACTTC	CASSFLPYEQYF
.	TRBV7-8	TRBJ1-1	.	TGTGCCAGCAGCCTAGACAGCATCATGAACACTGAAGCTTTCTTT	CASSLDSIMNTEAFF
TRBD1	TRBV3-1/TRBV3-2	TRBJ1-5	.	TGTGCCAGCAGCCAGTCCGGGACAGGGGGCAATCAGCCCCAGCATTTT	CASSQSGTGGNQPQHF
.	TRBV5-8	TRBJ1-4	.	TGTGCCAGCATCCCCAGGGTTTCTAATGAAAAACTGTTTTTT	CASIPRVSNEKLFF
TRBD1	TRBV7-9	TRBJ2-7	.	TGTGCCAGCAGCTTCTCGGGACAGTACAGAGACGAGCAGTACTTC	CASSFSGQYRDEQYF
.	TRBV6-2/TRBV6-3	TRBJ2-1	few	TGTGCCAGCAGTCACTATGCCAGGCAGGGGTCCTACAATGAGCAGTTCTTC	CASSHYARQGSYNEQFF
TRBD2	TRBV7-3	TRBJ2-7	.	TGTGCCAGCAGCGAAAGCGGCGGGAGCTACGAGCAGTACTTC	CASSESGGSYEQYF
.	TRBV28	TRBJ1-5	.	TGTGCCAGCAGCCGCCGCGGGGCGGGCAATCAGCCCCAGCATTTT	CASSRRGAGNQPQHF
TRBD2	TRBV9	TRBJ2-3	once	TGTGCCAGCAGCGTAGGGTCTATAGCGGGGGGGCATAGCACGCAGTATTTT	CASSVGSIAGGHSTQYF